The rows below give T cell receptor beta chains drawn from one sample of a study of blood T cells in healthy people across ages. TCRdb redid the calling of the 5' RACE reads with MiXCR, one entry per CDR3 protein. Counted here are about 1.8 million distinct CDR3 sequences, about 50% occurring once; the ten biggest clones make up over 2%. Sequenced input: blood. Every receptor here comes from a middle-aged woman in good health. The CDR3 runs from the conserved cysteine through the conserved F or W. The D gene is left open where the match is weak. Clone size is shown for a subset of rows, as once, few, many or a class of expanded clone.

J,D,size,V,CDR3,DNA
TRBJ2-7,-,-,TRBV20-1,CSAREKGQGGEQYF,TGCAGTGCTAGAGAAAAGGGCCAGGGTGGTGAGCAGTACTTC
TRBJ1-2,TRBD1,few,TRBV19,CASSLTGSFGYTF,TGTGCCAGTAGTCTGACAGGGTCTTTCGGCTACACCTTC
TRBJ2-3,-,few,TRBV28,CASRPTGSDTQYF,TGTGCCAGCAGACCGACAGGTTCAGATACGCAGTATTTT
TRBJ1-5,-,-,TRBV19,CASTTRTNQPQHF,TGTGCCAGTACTACACGCACCAATCAGCCCCAGCATTTT
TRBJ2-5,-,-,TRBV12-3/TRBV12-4,CASNNLGGARETQYF,TGTGCCAGCAACAACCTTGGGGGGGCGAGGGAGACCCAGTACTTC
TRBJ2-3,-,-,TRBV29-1,CSVELRDTQYF,TGCAGCGTTGAATTGAGAGATACGCAGTATTTT
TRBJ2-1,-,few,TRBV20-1,CSALKTDHNEQFF,TGCAGTGCTCTAAAGACGGACCACAATGAGCAGTTCTTC
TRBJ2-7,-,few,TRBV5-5,CASSLDTHSYEQYF,TGTGCCAGCAGCTTGGACACCCACTCCTACGAGCAGTACTTC
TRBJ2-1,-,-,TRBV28,CASSFQSEGEQFF,TGTGCCAGCAGTTTCCAAAGTGAGGGTGAGCAGTTCTTC
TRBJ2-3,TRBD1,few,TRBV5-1,CASSFTGTAGDTQYF,TGCGCCAGCAGCTTCACCGGGACAGCTGGAGATACGCAGTATTTT
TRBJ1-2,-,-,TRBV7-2,CASSIQPSGYGYTF,TGTGCCAGCAGCATACAGCCGTCTGGGTATGGCTACACCTTC
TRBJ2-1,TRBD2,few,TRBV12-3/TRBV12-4,CASSTPRLAGEINEQFF,TGTGCCAGCAGTACCCCTCGACTAGCGGGTGAGATAAATGAGCAGTTCTTC
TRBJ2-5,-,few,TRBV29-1,CSVAAAGEDVRKETQYF,TGCAGCGTTGCGGCGGCAGGGGAGGATGTTCGAAAAGAGACCCAGTACTTC
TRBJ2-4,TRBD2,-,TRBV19,CVSGIRREGAKNIQYF,TGTGTCAGTGGGATAAGAAGGGAGGGAGCCAAAAACATTCAGTACTTC
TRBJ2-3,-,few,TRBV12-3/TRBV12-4,CASSSHLGDTQYF,TGTGCCAGCAGTTCCCATCTAGGAGATACGCAGTATTTT
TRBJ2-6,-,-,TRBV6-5,CATSSTGFGANVLTF,TGTGCCACCAGTTCCACAGGGTTCGGGGCCAACGTCCTGACTTTC
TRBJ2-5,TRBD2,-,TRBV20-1,CSARVASGGETQYF,TGCAGTGCTAGAGTTGCTAGCGGGGGTGAGACCCAGTACTTC
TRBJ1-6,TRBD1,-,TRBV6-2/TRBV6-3,CASSYSRTGGSSPLHF,TGTGCCAGCAGTTACTCACGGACAGGGGGCTCGTCACCCCTCCACTTT
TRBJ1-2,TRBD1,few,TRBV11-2,CASSLGQGYLYGYTF,TGTGCCAGCAGCTTGGGACAGGGATATCTCTATGGCTACACCTTC
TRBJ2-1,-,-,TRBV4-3,CAGSLGSNNEQFF,TGCGCCGGCAGCCTCGGATCCAACAATGAGCAGTTCTTC
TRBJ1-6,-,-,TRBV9,CASSVGRTDNSPLHF,TGTGCCAGCAGCGTAGGCAGGACAGATAATTCACCCCTCCACTTT
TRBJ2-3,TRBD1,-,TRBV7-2,CASSSQGANTDTQYF,TGTGCCAGCAGCTCACAGGGGGCTAACACAGATACGCAGTATTTT
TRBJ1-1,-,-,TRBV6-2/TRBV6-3,CASSLLGDNTEAFF,TGTGCCAGCAGCCTTCTAGGGGATAACACTGAAGCTTTCTTT
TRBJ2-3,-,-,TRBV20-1,CSAPGTTDTQYF,TGCAGTGCGCCCGGGACCACAGATACGCAGTATTTT
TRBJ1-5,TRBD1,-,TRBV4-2,CASSQAGTGDGGNQPQHF,TGTGCCAGCAGCCAAGCCGGGACAGGGGATGGAGGCAATCAGCCCCAGCATTTT
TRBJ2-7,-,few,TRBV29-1,CSVKMDYEQYF,TGCAGCGTTAAGATGGACTACGAGCAGTACTTC
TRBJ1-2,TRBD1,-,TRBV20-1,CSARERRDSANYGYTF,TGCAGTGCTAGAGAACGTCGGGACAGCGCTAACTATGGCTACACCTTC
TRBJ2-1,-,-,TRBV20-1,CSAPPPLGRGREQFF,TGCAGTGCCCCACCGCCCCTGGGGCGCGGGCGTGAGCAGTTCTTC
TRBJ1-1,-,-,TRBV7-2,CASSPWGSEAFF,TGTGCCAGCAGCCCATGGGGGAGTGAAGCTTTCTTT
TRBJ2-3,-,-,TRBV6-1,CASSPAVSLDTQYF,TGTGCCAGCAGCCCCGCTGTGAGTTTGGATACGCAGTATTTT
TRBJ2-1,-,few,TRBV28,CASREYRDKKFF,TGTGCCAGCAGAGAATACCGGGACAAGAAGTTCTTC
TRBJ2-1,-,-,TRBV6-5,CASTTLGTGGNEQFF,TGTGCCAGCACTACGCTCGGGACGGGTGGGAATGAGCAGTTCTTC
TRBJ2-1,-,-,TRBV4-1,CASSQVVAAIGEQFF,TGCGCCAGCAGCCAAGTAGTTGCGGCCATTGGTGAGCAGTTCTTC
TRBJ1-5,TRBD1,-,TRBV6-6,CASRNRTGSNQPQHF,TGTGCCAGCAGAAATCGGACAGGGAGCAATCAGCCCCAGCATTTT
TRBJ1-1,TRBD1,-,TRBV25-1,CASRTTGGGTEAFF,TGTGCCAGCAGGACAACAGGGGGCGGCACTGAAGCTTTCTTT
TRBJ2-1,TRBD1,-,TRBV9,CASSATTGSNEQFF,TGTGCCAGCAGCGCGACGACAGGGTCCAATGAGCAGTTCTTC
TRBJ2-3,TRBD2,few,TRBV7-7,CASSLGLAAPDTQYF,TGTGCTAGCAGCTTAGGACTAGCGGCCCCAGATACGCAGTATTTT
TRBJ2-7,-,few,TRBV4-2,CASSQVIGISYEQYF,TGTGCCAGCAGCCAAGTCATAGGGATCTCCTACGAGCAGTACTTC
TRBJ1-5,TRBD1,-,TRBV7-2,CASSLEFLQGNGNQPQHF,TGTGCCAGCAGCTTAGAGTTTCTACAGGGGAACGGCAATCAGCCCCAGCATTTT
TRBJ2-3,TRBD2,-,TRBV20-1,CSARIAGSTDTQYF,TGCAGTGCTAGGATAGCGGGGAGTACAGATACGCAGTATTTT
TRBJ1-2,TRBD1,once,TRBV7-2,CAGSRRQGLYYTF,TGTGCCGGCAGCCGCCGACAGGGCCTGTACTACACCTTC
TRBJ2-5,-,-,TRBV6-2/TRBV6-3,CASSPRNWNQETQYF,TGTGCCAGCAGTCCCCGGAACTGGAACCAAGAGACCCAGTACTTC
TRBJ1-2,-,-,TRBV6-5,CASSYHGGNYGYTF,TGTGCCAGCAGTTACCACGGTGGAAACTATGGCTACACCTTC
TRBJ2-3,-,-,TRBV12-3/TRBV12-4,CASSLTRDPTDTQYF,TGTGCCAGCAGTTTAACCCGGGACCCCACAGATACGCAGTATTTT
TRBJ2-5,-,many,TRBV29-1,CSVSGPQIGTQYF,TGCAGCGTCTCGGGACCGCAGATAGGGACCCAGTACTTC
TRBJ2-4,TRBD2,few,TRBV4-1,CASSQDRPEIAGVGNIQYF,TGCGCCAGCAGCCAAGACCGACCGGAAATAGCGGGGGTCGGCAACATTCAGTACTTC
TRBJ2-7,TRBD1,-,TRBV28,CASSLPGQASEQYF,TGTGCCAGCAGTCTACCAGGACAGGCGTCAGAGCAGTACTTC
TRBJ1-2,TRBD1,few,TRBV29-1,CSVDSKDRLNYGYTF,TGCAGCGTTGATTCAAAGGACAGGTTAAACTATGGCTACACCTTC
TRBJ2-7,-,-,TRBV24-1,CATSDFSEQYF,TGTGCCACCAGTGATTTCTCCGAGCAGTACTTC
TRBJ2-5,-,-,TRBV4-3,CASSQEGEGFEGETQYF,TGCGCCAGCAGCCAAGAAGGCGAGGGTTTTGAGGGTGAGACCCAGTACTTC